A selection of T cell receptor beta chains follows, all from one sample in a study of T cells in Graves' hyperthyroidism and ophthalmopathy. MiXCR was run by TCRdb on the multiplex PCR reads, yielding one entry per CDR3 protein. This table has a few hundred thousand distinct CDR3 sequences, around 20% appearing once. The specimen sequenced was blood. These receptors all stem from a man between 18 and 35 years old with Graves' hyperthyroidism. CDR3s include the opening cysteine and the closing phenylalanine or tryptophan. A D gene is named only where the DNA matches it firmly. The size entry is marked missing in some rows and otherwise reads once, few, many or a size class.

DNA: TGCAGTGGAAGCCCTGGAGGCAAGGCCCAGCATTTT
CDR3: CSGSPGGKAQHF
V: TRBV20-1
size: NA
D: NA
J: TRBJ1-5

DNA: TGTGCCAGCGGCTTGGCGACAGGGGACATGTACACTGAAGCTTTCTTT
CDR3: CASGLATGDMYTEAFF
V: TRBV5-6
size: NA
D: TRBD1
J: TRBJ1-1

DNA: TGTGCCAGCACCAACGGGGCAGACAACTATGGCTACACCTTC
CDR3: CASTNGADNYGYTF
V: TRBV6-1
size: NA
D: NA
J: TRBJ1-2

DNA: TGTGCCAGTAGTAACACAGCCTCTGGGGCCAACGTCCTGACTTTC
CDR3: CASSNTASGANVLTF
V: TRBV19
size: many
D: NA
J: TRBJ2-6

DNA: TGTGCCAGCGGACGGGAAACCTACGAGCAGTACTTC
CDR3: CASGRETYEQYF
V: TRBV9
size: many
D: NA
J: TRBJ2-7

DNA: TGCAGTGCTAGACCCCGGGACAGGGTTTTCCCCTACGAGCAGTACTTC
CDR3: CSARPRDRVFPYEQYF
V: TRBV20-1
size: NA
D: TRBD1
J: TRBJ2-7

DNA: TGTGCCATCAGTGAGTCGTGGATCCAAGAGACCCAGTACTTC
CDR3: CAISESWIQETQYF
V: TRBV10-3
size: many
D: NA
J: TRBJ2-5

DNA: TGTGCCTGGAGTGTCGGAAGAGGAGAGTACACTGAAGCTTTCTTT
CDR3: CAWSVGRGEYTEAFF
V: TRBV30
size: many
D: NA
J: TRBJ1-1

DNA: TGCGCCAGCAGCCAAACCCTCGGACAGGGAATAAAGCCCCAGCATTTT
CDR3: CASSQTLGQGIKPQHF
V: TRBV4-1
size: NA
D: TRBD1
J: TRBJ1-5

DNA: TGTGCCAGCAGCGCGAGAAACAGGGGATTCGACTCCGATACGCAGTATTTT
CDR3: CASSARNRGFDSDTQYF
V: TRBV11-1
size: many
D: TRBD1
J: TRBJ2-3

DNA: TGTGCCAGCAGTTTTAAGGGCAGGGTTGGCTACACCTTC
CDR3: CASSFKGRVGYTF
V: TRBV12-3/TRBV12-4
size: many
D: NA
J: TRBJ1-2

DNA: TGTGCCAGCCTCCTTGGGGGATCGGAGACCCAGTACTTC
CDR3: CASLLGGSETQYF
V: TRBV7-8
size: NA
D: NA
J: TRBJ2-5

DNA: TGTGCCAGCAGTCCCCTGACAGGGTTGAGCGAGCGGTACTTC
CDR3: CASSPLTGLSERYF
V: TRBV28
size: NA
D: TRBD1
J: TRBJ2-7